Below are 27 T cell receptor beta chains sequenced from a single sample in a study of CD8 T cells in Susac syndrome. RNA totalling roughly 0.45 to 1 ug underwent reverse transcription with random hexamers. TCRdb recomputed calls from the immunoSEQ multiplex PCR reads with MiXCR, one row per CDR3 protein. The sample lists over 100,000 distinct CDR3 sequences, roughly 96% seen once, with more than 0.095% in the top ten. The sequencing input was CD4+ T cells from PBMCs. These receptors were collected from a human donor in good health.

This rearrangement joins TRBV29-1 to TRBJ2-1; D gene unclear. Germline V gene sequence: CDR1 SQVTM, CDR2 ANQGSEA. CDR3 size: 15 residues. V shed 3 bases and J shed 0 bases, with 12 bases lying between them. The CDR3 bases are TGCAGCGTTGACCAGTCATTTGCCTCCTACAATGAGCAGTTCTTC. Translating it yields CSVDQSFASYNEQFF.

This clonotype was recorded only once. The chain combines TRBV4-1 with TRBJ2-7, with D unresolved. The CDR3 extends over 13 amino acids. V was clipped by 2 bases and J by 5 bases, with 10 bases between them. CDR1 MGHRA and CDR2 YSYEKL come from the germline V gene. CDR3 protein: CASSQPGFHEQYF. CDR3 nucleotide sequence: TGCGCCAGCAGCCAACCAGGCTTCCACGAGCAGTACTTC.

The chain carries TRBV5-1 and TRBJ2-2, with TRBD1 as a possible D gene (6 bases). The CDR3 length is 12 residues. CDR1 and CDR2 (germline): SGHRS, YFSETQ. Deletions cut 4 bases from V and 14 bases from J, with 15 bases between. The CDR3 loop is CASSRSGVPLFF. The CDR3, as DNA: TGCGCCAGCAGCCGCTCAGGGGTCCCTCTGTTTTTT.

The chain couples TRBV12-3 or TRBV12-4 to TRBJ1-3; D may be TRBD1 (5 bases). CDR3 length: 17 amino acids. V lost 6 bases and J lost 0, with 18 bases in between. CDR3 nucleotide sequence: TGTGCCAGCAGCCCCGGGGTCCCGGGGACCTCTGGAAACACCATATATTTT. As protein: CASSPGVPGTSGNTIYF.

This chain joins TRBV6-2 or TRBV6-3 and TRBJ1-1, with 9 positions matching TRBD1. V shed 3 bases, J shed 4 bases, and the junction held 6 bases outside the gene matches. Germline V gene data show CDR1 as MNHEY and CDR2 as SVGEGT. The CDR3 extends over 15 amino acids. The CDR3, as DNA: TGTGCCAGCAGTTATCCGCTGACAGGGGGCACTGAAGCTTTCTTT. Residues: CASSYPLTGGTEAFF.

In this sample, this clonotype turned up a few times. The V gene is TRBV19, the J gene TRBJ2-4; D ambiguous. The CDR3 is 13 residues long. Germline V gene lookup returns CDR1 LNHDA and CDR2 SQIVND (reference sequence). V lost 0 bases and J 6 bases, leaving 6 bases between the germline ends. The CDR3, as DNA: TGTGCCAGTAGTATAGAAACTGGAAACATTCAGTACTTC. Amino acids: CASSIETGNIQYF.

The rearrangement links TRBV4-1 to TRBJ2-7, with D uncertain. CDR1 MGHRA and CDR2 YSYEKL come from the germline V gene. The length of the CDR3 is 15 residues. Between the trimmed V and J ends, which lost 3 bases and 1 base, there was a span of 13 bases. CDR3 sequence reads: CASSHPFKGSYEQYF. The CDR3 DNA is TGCGCCAGCAGCCATCCCTTTAAGGGATCCTACGAGCAGTACTTC.

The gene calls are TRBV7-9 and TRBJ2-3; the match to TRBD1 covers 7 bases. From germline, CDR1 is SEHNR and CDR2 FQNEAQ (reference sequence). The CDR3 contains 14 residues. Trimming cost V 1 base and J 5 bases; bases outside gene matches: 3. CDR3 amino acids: CASSLGQGQDTQYF. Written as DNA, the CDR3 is TGTGCCAGCAGCTTAGGACAGGGACAAGATACGCAGTATTTT.

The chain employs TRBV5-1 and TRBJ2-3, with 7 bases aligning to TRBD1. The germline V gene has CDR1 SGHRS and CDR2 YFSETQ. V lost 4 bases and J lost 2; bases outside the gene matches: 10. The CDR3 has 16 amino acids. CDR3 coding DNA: TGCGCCAGCAGCCCAGGACAGGCATTGTCCACAGATACGCAGTATTTT. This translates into CASSPGQALSTDTQYF.

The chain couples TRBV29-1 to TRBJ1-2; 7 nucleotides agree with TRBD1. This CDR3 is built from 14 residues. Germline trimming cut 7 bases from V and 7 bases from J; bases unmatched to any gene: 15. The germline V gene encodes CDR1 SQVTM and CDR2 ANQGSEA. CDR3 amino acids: CSASPRGLRSGYTF. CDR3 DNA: TGCAGCGCCTCCCCGAGGGGGCTGAGAAGTGGCTACACCTTC.

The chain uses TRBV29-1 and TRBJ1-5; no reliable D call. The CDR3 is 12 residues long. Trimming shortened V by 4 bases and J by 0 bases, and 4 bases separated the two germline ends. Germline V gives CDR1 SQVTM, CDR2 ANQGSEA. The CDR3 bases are TGCAGCGTTGGGACTAGCAATCAGCCCCAGCATTTT. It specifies CSVGTSNQPQHF.

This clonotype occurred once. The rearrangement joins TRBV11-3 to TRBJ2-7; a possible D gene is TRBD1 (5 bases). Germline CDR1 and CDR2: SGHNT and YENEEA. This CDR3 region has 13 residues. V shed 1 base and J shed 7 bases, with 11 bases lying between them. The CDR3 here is CASSLGKQVEQYF. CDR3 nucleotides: TGTGCCAGCAGCTTAGGGAAACAGGTGGAGCAGTACTTC.

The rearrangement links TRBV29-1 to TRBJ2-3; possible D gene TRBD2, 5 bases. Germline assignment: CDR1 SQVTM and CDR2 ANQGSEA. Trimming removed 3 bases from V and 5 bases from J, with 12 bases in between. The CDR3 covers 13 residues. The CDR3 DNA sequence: TGCAGCGTTGAGGTCCAGGCGGGAGATACGCAGTATTTT. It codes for CSVEVQAGDTQYF.

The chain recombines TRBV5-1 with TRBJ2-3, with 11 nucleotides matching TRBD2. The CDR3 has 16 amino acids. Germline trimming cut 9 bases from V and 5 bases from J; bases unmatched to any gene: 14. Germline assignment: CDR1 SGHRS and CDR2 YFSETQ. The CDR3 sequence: CATRRSGGAIRDTQYF. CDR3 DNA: TGCGCCACCAGACGTAGCGGGGGGGCCATAAGAGATACGCAGTATTTT.

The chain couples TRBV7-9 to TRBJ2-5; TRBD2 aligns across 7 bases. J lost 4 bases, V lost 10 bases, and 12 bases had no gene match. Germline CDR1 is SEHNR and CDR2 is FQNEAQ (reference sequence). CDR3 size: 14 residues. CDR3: CATTLGGSGETQYF. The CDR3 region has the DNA TGTGCCACCACGTTGGGCGGGAGTGGAGAGACCCAGTACTTC.

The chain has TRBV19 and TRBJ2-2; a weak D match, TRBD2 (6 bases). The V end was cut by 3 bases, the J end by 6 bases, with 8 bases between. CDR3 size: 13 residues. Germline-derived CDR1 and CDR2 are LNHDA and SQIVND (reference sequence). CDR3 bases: TGTGCCAGTAGTATTGGGGGGTCCGGGGAGCTGTTTTTT. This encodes CASSIGGSGELFF. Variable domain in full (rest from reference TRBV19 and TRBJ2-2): DGGITQSPKYLFRKEGQNVTLSCEQNLNHDAMYWYRQDPGQGLRLIYYSQIVNDFQKGDIAEGYSVSREKKESFPLTVTSAQKNPTAFYLCASSIGGSGELFFGEGSRLTVL.

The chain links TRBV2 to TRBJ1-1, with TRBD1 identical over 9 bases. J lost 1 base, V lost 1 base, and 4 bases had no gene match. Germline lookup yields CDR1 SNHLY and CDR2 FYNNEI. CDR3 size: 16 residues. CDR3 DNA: TGTGCCAGCAGTGAAGACAGGGGGCGGGCGAACACTGAAGCTTTCTTT. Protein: CASSEDRGRANTEAFF.

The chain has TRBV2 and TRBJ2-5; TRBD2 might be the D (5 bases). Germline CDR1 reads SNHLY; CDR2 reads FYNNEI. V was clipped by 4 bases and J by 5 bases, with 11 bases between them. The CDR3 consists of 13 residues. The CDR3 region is CASSASDLETQYF. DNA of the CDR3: TGTGCCAGCAGTGCCTCGGACTTGGAGACCCAGTACTTC. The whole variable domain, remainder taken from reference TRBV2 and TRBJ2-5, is EPEVTQTPSHQVTQMGQEVILRCVPISNHLYFYWYRQILGQKVEFLVSFYNNEISEKSEIFDDQFSVERPDGSNFTLKIRSTKLEDSAMYFCASSASDLETQYFGPGTRLLVL.

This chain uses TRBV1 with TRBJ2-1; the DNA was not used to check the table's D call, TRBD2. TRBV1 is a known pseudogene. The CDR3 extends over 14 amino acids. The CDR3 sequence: CTSPAGGPWNEQFF. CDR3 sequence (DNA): TGCACCAGCCCAGCGGGGGGGCCTTGGAATGAGCAGTTCTTC.

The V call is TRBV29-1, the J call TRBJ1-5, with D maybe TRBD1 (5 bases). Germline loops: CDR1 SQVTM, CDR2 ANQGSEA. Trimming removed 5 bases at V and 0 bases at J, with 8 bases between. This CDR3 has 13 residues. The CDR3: CSVRQGSNQPQHF. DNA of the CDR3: TGCAGCGTTAGGCAGGGTAGCAATCAGCCCCAGCATTTT.

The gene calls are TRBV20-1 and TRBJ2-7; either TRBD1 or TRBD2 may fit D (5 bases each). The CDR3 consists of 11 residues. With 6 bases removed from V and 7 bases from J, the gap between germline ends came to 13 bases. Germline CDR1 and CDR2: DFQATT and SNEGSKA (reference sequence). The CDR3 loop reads CSADSWGEQYF. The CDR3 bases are TGCAGTGCCGATAGCTGGGGGGAGCAGTACTTC.

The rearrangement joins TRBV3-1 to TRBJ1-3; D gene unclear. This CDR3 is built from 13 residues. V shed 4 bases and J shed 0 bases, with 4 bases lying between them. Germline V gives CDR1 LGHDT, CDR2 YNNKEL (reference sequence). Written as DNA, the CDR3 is TGTGCCAGCAGCCGGCTCTCTGGAAACACCATATATTTT. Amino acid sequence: CASSRLSGNTIYF.

CDR3 amino acids: CASSLVAGGTDTQYF. CDR3 DNA sequence: TGTGCCAGCTCCCTTGTAGCGGGAGGCACAGATACGCAGTATTTT. The chain employs TRBV18 and TRBJ2-3; 9 bases are shared with TRBD2. This CDR3 contains 15 residues. The V gene's germline CDR1 is KGHSH and CDR2 LQKENI. V shed 6 bases and J 1 base; nucleotides not matched to a gene: 5.

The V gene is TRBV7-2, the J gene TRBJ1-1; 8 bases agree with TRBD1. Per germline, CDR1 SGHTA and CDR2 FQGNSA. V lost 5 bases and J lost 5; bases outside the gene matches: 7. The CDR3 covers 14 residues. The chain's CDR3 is CASSPDRGRTEAFF. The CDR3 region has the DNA TGTGCCAGCAGCCCCGACAGGGGTAGGACTGAAGCTTTCTTT. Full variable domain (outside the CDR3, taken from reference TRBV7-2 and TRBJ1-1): GAGVSQSPSNKVTEKGKDVELRCDPISGHTALYWYRQSLGQGLEFLIYFQGNSAPDKSGLPSDRFSAERTGGSVSTLTIQRTQQEDSAVYLCASSPDRGRTEAFFGQGTRLTVV.

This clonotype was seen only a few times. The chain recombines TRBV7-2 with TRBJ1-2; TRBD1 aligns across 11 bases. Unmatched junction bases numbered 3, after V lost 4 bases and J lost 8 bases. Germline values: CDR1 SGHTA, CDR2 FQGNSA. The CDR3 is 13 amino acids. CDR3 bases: TGTGCCAGCAGCTCGGGACAGGGGGGCGGCTACACCTTC. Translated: CASSSGQGGGYTF.

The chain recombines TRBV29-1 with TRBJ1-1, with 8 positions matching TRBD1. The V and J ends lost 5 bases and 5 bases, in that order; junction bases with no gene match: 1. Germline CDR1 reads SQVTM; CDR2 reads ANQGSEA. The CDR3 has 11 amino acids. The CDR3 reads CSVHRGTEAFF. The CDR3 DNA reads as TGCAGCGTTCACAGGGGGACTGAAGCTTTCTTT.

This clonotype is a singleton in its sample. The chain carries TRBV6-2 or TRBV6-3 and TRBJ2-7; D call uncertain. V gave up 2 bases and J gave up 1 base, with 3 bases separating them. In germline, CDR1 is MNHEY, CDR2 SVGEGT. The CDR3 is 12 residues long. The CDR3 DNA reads TGTGCCAGCAGTTACAGGTCCTACGAGCAGTACTTC. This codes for CASSYRSYEQYF.